Each of the 6 T cell receptor beta chains below was sequenced from the same sample in a study of blood T cell repertoires in COVID-19. TCRdb's table, derived via immunoSEQ multiplex PCR, lists solely in-frame clones and lacks some. Of approximately 120,000 clones listed, 75% to 85% were seen once; the top ten hold 7.9%. Sequences were obtained from peripheral blood. The receptor set was obtained from a woman aged 80 or over with active or convalescent COVID-19.

The table lists this clone with a few counts. CDR3 protein: CASSGTSSFDTQYF. The CDR3 nucleotides are TGTGCCAGCAGCGGGACTAGCTCCTTCGATACGCAGTATTTT. The genes are TRBV9 and TRBJ2-3, with 8 bases that match TRBD2. The ends lost 3 bases at V and 6 bases at J; junction bases unmatched: 6. There are 14 residues in the CDR3. Germline V gene data show CDR1 as SGDLS and CDR2 as YYNGEE.

The genes are TRBV27 and TRBJ2-5, with TRBD1 matching over 9 bases. The germline V gene encodes CDR1 MNHEY and CDR2 SMNVEV (reference sequence). With 5 bases clipped from V and 5 bases from J, the junction kept 12 bases outside the gene matches. The length of the CDR3 is 16 residues. The CDR3: CASSQDRGRGEETQYF. The CDR3 nucleotides read TGTGCCAGCAGTCAGGACAGGGGAAGGGGGGAGGAGACCCAGTACTTC.

The chain combines TRBV29-1 with TRBJ1-1; no reliable D call. V was cut by 7 bases and J by 5 bases, with 14 bases left in between. This CDR3 has 12 residues. Germline V gene sequence: CDR1 SQVTM, CDR2 ANQGSEA. CDR3 DNA sequence: TGCAGCGCCCAACTCCCGGGAACTGAAGCTTTCTTT. It is translated as CSAQLPGTEAFF.

The gene calls are TRBV18 and TRBJ1-4; D is unresolved. CDR1 KGHSH and CDR2 LQKENI come from the germline V gene. The CDR3 spans 16 residues. The V end lost 3 bases, the J end lost 0 bases, and 11 bases lay between the germline ends. The CDR3 sequence is CASSPSTPATNEKLFF. The CDR3 bases are TGTGCCAGCTCACCTTCGACACCAGCAACTAATGAAAAACTGTTTTTT.

This rearrangement joins TRBV7-2 to TRBJ2-3; TRBD1 aligns across 7 bases. The CDR3 is 14 residues long. The germline V gene encodes CDR1 SGHTA and CDR2 FQGNSA. The V and J ends lost 5 bases and 0 bases, in that order; junction bases with no gene match: 2. In nucleotides, the CDR3 is TGTGCCAGCAGCCAGACAGGGAGCACAGATACGCAGTATTTT. Its translation is CASSQTGSTDTQYF.

In its sample, this clone was seen a few times. This rearrangement joins TRBV5-1 to TRBJ2-7; the D gene is possibly TRBD2 (7 bases). Germline V gives CDR1 SGHRS, CDR2 YFSETQ. The CDR3 length is 15 residues. Trimming stripped 4 bases from V and 2 bases from J, with 16 bases between. CDR3: CASSPGGVIPYEQYF. In nucleotides, the CDR3 is TGCGCCAGCAGCCCGGGGGGCGTAATCCCCTACGAGCAGTACTTC.